Following are 22 T cell receptor beta chains from one sample sequenced in a study of blood T cell repertoires in COVID-19. Here immunoSEQ multiplex PCR was the method, and the copy in TCRdb shows in-frame clones only, minus some. The repertoire consists of roughly 250,000 clones, with around 80% occurring once and the leading ten covering approximately 1.9%. The sample consisted of peripheral blood. The receptor set was obtained from a woman older than 75 with acute or convalescent COVID-19.

V is TRBV7-8 and J is TRBJ2-3; unclear D gene. This CDR3 region has 16 residues. Germline V gene lookup returns CDR1 SGHVS and CDR2 FQNEAQ. Trimming removed 8 bases at V and 0 bases at J, with 18 bases between. The CDR3 here is CASSPPRYSSTDTQYF. The CDR3, as DNA: TGTGCCAGCTCCCCCCCGCGGTATTCTAGCACAGATACGCAGTATTTT.

This clone was seen more than once but under ten times. This chain joins TRBV14 and TRBJ2-3, with D possibly being TRBD1 (6 bases). Germline lookup yields CDR1 SGHDN and CDR2 FVKESK. V was clipped by 6 bases and J by 1 base, with 11 bases between them. This CDR3 has 14 residues. CDR3 amino acids: CASSEGGGTDTQYF. The CDR3 nucleotides read TGTGCCAGCAGTGAAGGGGGTGGCACAGATACGCAGTATTTT.

The chain joins TRBV6-2 or TRBV6-3 to TRBJ1-4; D is undetermined. This CDR3 is built from 13 residues. CDR1 is MNHEY, CDR2 SVGEGT, per germline. V was pared by 4 bases and J by 8 bases, with 11 bases between. DNA for the CDR3: TGTGCCAGCAGTTCTTACAGTCAAGAAAAACTGTTTTTT. As protein: CASSSYSQEKLFF.

The rearrangement joins TRBV6-5 to TRBJ2-7; D might be TRBD2 (6 bases). The CDR3 sequence is 15 residues long. Germline-derived CDR1 and CDR2 are MNHEY and SVGAGI. V shed 5 bases and J shed 3 bases, with 17 bases lying between them. CDR3 nucleotide sequence: TGTGCCAGCAGTCAATCCCCGGGACTCGGCTACGAGCAGTACTTC. Its protein is CASSQSPGLGYEQYF.

This clone was observed a handful of times. This chain connects TRBV25-1 to TRBJ2-7, with 11 bases aligning to TRBD1. Germline V gene sequence: CDR1 MGHDK, CDR2 SYGVNS. The CDR3 is 15 residues long. V dropped 3 bases and J dropped 3; count of bases not matched to a gene: 4. CDR3: CASSDSGTGGYEQYF. The CDR3 DNA is TGTGCCAGCAGTGATTCCGGGACAGGGGGCTACGAGCAGTACTTC.

The chain couples TRBV12-3 or TRBV12-4 to TRBJ2-3; D gene unclear. This CDR3 region has 12 residues. V was cut by 7 bases and J by 0 bases, with 5 bases left in between. CDR3 sequence: CASKTSTDTQYF. Written as DNA, the CDR3 is TGTGCCAGCAAAACTAGCACAGATACGCAGTATTTT.

V usage is TRBV12-2 and J usage is TRBJ1-2; TRBD1 is the table's D call, not checked against the DNA. TRBV12-2 is an annotated pseudogene. CDR3 length: 17 residues. CDR3 nucleotides: TGTGCAAGTCGCTCCCAAACTTACAGGGGCCGAACCTATGGCTACACCTTC. Translated: CASRSQTYRGRTYGYTF.

The chain couples TRBV7-2 to TRBJ1-2; 7 nucleotides match TRBD1. V gave up 1 base and J gave up 2 bases; unmatched junction bases: 7. Germline CDR1 reads SGHTA; CDR2 reads FQGNSA. This CDR3 has 16 residues. The CDR3 region has the DNA TGTGCCAGCAGCTTAGAGATCGGCAGGGGGAACTATGGCTACACCTTC. As protein: CASSLEIGRGNYGYTF. Drawing the rest from reference TRBV7-2 and TRBJ1-2, the complete variable domain is GAGVSQSPSNKVTEKGKDVELRCDPISGHTALYWYRQSLGQGLEFLIYFQGNSAPDKSGLPSDRFSAERTGGSVSTLTIQRTQQEDSAVYLCASSLEIGRGNYGYTFGSGTRLTVV.

This chain joins TRBV23-1 and TRBJ2-3, with D possibly TRBD1 on 5 matching bases. TRBV23-1 is an ORF, and what it does is uncertain. Trimming removed 0 bases at V and 0 bases at J, with 16 bases between. The CDR3 has 18 amino acids. The CDR3 DNA sequence: TGCGCCAGCAGTCAATCATCAAAAGGGGCGAAAAGCACAGATACGCAGTATTTT. Encoded protein: CASSQSSKGAKSTDTQYF.

The rearrangement joins TRBV5-1 to TRBJ1-4; D is uncertain. Germline V lookup: CDR1 SGHRS, CDR2 YFSETQ. This CDR3 is 14 amino acids long. The V end was cut by 4 bases, the J end by 3 bases, with 10 bases between. This CDR3 is CASSPFGANEKLFF. CDR3 bases: TGCGCCAGCAGCCCGTTCGGAGCTAATGAAAAACTGTTTTTT.

The J gene is TRBJ2-1, the V gene TRBV18; 11 bases are shared with TRBD2. The V gene end was trimmed by 0 bases and the J gene end by 3 bases; junction bases not matched to a gene: 1. This CDR3 is 16 amino acids long. The V gene's germline CDR1 is KGHSH and CDR2 LQKENI. The CDR3 region is CASSPPGTSGYNEQFF. CDR3 nucleotides: TGTGCCAGCTCACCACCCGGGACTAGCGGCTACAATGAGCAGTTCTTC.

CDR3 nucleotide sequence: TGCGCCAGCAGCCGGAACGAGCGGGATACGCAGTATTTT. Its protein product is CASSRNERDTQYF. The chain links TRBV4-3 to TRBJ2-3; a possible D gene is TRBD2 (5 bases). The germline gives CDR1 LGHNA, CDR2 YSLEER. Trimming removed 4 bases from V and 6 bases from J, with 11 bases in between. The CDR3 is 13 residues long.

The rearrangement uses TRBV7-2 and TRBJ2-5; tentatively, D is TRBD2 (5 bases). The V end was cut by 1 base, the J end by 7 bases, with 13 bases between. The germline V gene has CDR1 SGHTA and CDR2 FQGNSA. This CDR3 spans 14 amino acids. The CDR3 region is CASSLGASRGTQYF. As DNA, the CDR3 is TGTGCCAGCAGCTTAGGAGCTAGCCGTGGGACCCAGTACTTC.

This chain uses TRBV7-9 with TRBJ1-1; D gene unclear. Germline lookup yields CDR1 SEHNR and CDR2 FQNEAQ (reference sequence). Trimming took 5 bases from V and 1 from J, leaving 11 bases between them. This CDR3 has 14 residues. CDR3 loop: CASSREVRNTEAFF. The CDR3 DNA is TGTGCCAGCAGCCGTGAGGTCAGGAACACTGAAGCTTTCTTT.

The chain links TRBV3-1 (or the pseudogene TRBV3-2) to TRBJ2-1; 14 nucleotides align to TRBD2. V lost 8 bases, J lost 6 bases, and 9 bases stayed unmatched. Germline lookup yields CDR1 LGHDT and CDR2 YNNKEL (reference sequence). The CDR3 covers 16 residues. Here the CDR3 DNA reads TGTGCCAGCGCTTCCGGGACTAGCGGGAGCCTCAATGAGCAGTTCTTC. It yields the protein CASASGTSGSLNEQFF.

This clone was observed a few times. The gene calls are TRBV11-2 and TRBJ2-5; D is perhaps TRBD2 (6 bases). The germline V and J ends were trimmed by 3 bases and 4 bases, with 18 bases remaining between them. This CDR3 comprises 16 residues. Per germline, CDR1 SGHAT and CDR2 FQNNGV. The CDR3 sequence: CASSFSGAAGSETQYF. The CDR3 DNA reads TGTGCCAGCAGCTTTTCGGGAGCCGCCGGATCAGAGACCCAGTACTTC.

This sequence joins TRBV11-3 and TRBJ2-3; 9 positions agree with TRBD1. Trimming removed 5 bases from V and 3 bases from J; junction bases left unmatched: 6. Per the germline V gene, CDR1 is SGHNT and CDR2 is YENEEA. This CDR3 contains 15 residues. CDR3 in DNA: TGTGCCAGCAGCCCGCGGACAGGGGATACAGATACGCAGTATTTT. Translated: CASSPRTGDTDTQYF.

The CDR3, as DNA: TGTGCCAGCAGCGGCACGTTCTTGAACACTGAAGCTTTCTTT. The encoded protein is CASSGTFLNTEAFF. The rearrangement joins TRBV7-9 to TRBJ1-1, with D unclear. The germline V gene encodes CDR1 SEHNR and CDR2 FQNEAQ (reference sequence). CDR3 length: 14 residues. The ends were cut back, 5 bases at V and 0 bases at J, with 10 bases in the middle.

This CDR3 is CARAGVHEKNLGPGANVLTF. The CDR3 DNA follows: TGCGCCAGAGCAGGGGTCCATGAAAAAAACCTGGGTCCTGGGGCCAACGTCCTGACTTTC. The gene calls are TRBV23-1 and TRBJ2-6, with D maybe TRBD1 (6 bases). TRBV23-1 is an ORF, and what it does is uncertain. CDR3 length: 20 amino acids. V shed 9 bases and J shed 2 bases, with 29 bases lying between them.

CDR3 region: CASSEEFRGYTF. The CDR3 DNA reads as TGTGCCAGCAGTGAAGAGTTCAGAGGCTACACCTTC. The chain is built from TRBV2 and TRBJ1-2; D uncertain. CDR1 is SNHLY and CDR2 is FYNNEI in the germline V gene. The CDR3 has 12 residues. V lost 1 base to trimming and J lost 8 bases, with 8 bases between them.

This sequence joins TRBV5-1 and TRBJ2-7; D is possibly TRBD1 (6 bases). This CDR3 spans 14 amino acids. V lost 4 bases, J lost 7 bases, and 18 bases lay in between. Looked up from germline, CDR1 is SGHRS and CDR2 is YFSETQ. The CDR3 loop is CASSGAGARKEQYF. The CDR3, as DNA: TGCGCCAGCAGCGGGGCAGGGGCACGTAAAGAGCAGTACTTC.

The genes are TRBV29-1 and TRBJ2-1, with TRBD1 matching 10 bases. Trimming cost V 7 bases and J 8 bases; bases outside gene matches: 8. Germline V gives CDR1 SQVTM, CDR2 ANQGSEA. The CDR3 runs 13 residues. The CDR3 reads CSAVGQGLDEQFF. CDR3 nucleotide sequence: TGCAGCGCGGTGGGACAGGGGCTCGATGAGCAGTTCTTC.